What follows are 23 T cell receptor beta chains derived from one specimen sequenced in a study of cytomegalovirus exposure and HLA in healthy donors (dated by TCRdb to about 2017). The library came from the immunoSEQ multiplex PCR assay. A mixture of 60 forward primers for TCR Vbeta segments and 13 reverse primers for TCR Jbeta segments was used in the multiplex PCR. TCRdb stores this immuneACCESS table with in-frame sequences only. Part of the clones is absent; in the studies checked, under half of the shortfall reflects unresolved V genes, and no reason is known for the rest. This sample is represented by some 95,000 clones; less than 70% of them were singletons. About 1.2% of the sample goes to the ten largest clones. The source material was PBMCs. The receptors shown here come from a female donor in good health and CMV-seronegative.

V usage is TRBV29-1 and J usage is TRBJ2-7; possible D gene TRBD1, 6 bases. CDR1 and CDR2 (germline): SQVTM, ANQGSEA. CDR3 size: 12 residues. The V gene lost 6 bases and the J gene lost 2 bases, with 11 bases spanning the gap. The CDR3 bases are TGCAGCGTAGCGGACAGTACCTACGAGCAGTACTTC. This encodes CSVADSTYEQYF.

This clone was seen only a few times. The CDR3, as DNA: TGTGCCAGCACAAGGACAGGGTCTGGGGCCAACGTCCTGACTTTC. Encoded protein: CASTRTGSGANVLTF. This chain connects TRBV28 to TRBJ2-6, with TRBD1 identical over 8 bases. This CDR3 has 15 amino acids. The V gene's germline CDR1 is MDHEN and CDR2 SYDVKM. With 7 bases clipped from V and 1 base from J, the junction kept 3 bases outside the gene matches.

The chain links TRBV5-4 to TRBJ2-5; 13 bases map to TRBD2. Germline V gene data show CDR1 as SGHNT and CDR2 as YYREEE (reference sequence). The CDR3 is 16 amino acids. The V and J ends lost 4 bases and 5 bases, in that order; junction bases with no gene match: 8. The CDR3 is CASSLTSGRAFETQYF. Written as DNA, the CDR3 is TGTGCCAGCAGCCTTACTAGCGGGAGGGCCTTTGAGACCCAGTACTTC.

The chain combines TRBV28 with TRBJ2-5; 9 bases line up with TRBD1. The CDR3 contains 16 residues. V trimming: 3 bases; J trimming: 0 bases; junction bases outside the gene matches: 5. In germline, CDR1 is MDHEN, CDR2 SYDVKM. CDR3 sequence: CASSLSWDRDQETQYF. The CDR3 bases are TGTGCCAGCAGTTTGAGTTGGGACAGGGACCAAGAGACCCAGTACTTC.

V is TRBV19 and J is TRBJ1-5; a possible D gene is TRBD1 (5 bases). Trimming stripped 2 bases from V and 3 bases from J, with 17 bases between. Germline lookup yields CDR1 LNHDA and CDR2 SQIVND (reference sequence). This CDR3 has 17 amino acids. Here the CDR3 DNA reads TGTGCCAGTAGTATAAGGGGCTCGGCCGGTTCCAATCAGCCCCAGCATTTT. As protein: CASSIRGSAGSNQPQHF. Looking up the rest from reference TRBV19 and TRBJ1-5 gives the full variable domain: DGGITQSPKYLFRKEGQNVTLSCEQNLNHDAMYWYRQDPGQGLRLIYYSQIVNDFQKGDIAEGYSVSREKKESFPLTVTSAQKNPTAFYLCASSIRGSAGSNQPQHFGDGTRLSIL.

The J gene is TRBJ2-7, the V gene TRBV6-1; possible D gene TRBD1, 6 bases. The V and J ends lost 10 bases and 3 bases respectively, with 16 bases between them. The germline gives CDR1 MNHNS, CDR2 SASEGT. This CDR3 has 13 residues. Here the CDR3 reads CATAVGTYYEQYF. Written as DNA, the CDR3 is TGTGCCACTGCAGTGGGGACATACTACGAGCAGTACTTC.

The rearrangement links TRBV4-1 to TRBJ2-1; the match to TRBD2 covers 7 bases. Trimming at V came to 4 bases and at J to 8 bases, leaving 5 bases not matched to a gene. CDR1 MGHRA and CDR2 YSYEKL come from the germline V gene. This CDR3 has 13 residues. CDR3 sequence: CASSRRTRDEQFF. The CDR3 region has the DNA TGCGCCAGCAGCCGTCGGACTAGGGATGAGCAGTTCTTC.

The V call is TRBV2, the J call TRBJ1-1; D might be TRBD1 (5 bases). V lost 6 bases and J lost 5, with 10 bases in between. The CDR3 loop spans 12 amino acids. Germline V gene lookup returns CDR1 SNHLY and CDR2 FYNNEI. The CDR3 DNA sequence: TGTGCCAGCAGGTTGGAGGGGACTGAAGCTTTCTTT. This codes for CASRLEGTEAFF.

The chain uses TRBV10-2 and TRBJ2-2; tentatively, D is TRBD2 (5 bases). This CDR3 has 18 amino acids. Trimming cost V 0 bases and J 0 bases, with 14 bases left between them. The germline V gene encodes CDR1 WSHSY and CDR2 SAAADI. CDR3 protein: CASSESSSRATNTGELFF. CDR3 bases: TGCGCCAGCAGTGAGTCGTCTAGCCGGGCCACGAACACCGGGGAGCTGTTTTTT.

This clone was counted between two and nine times. V gene TRBV4-2 combines with J gene TRBJ2-2; 8 nucleotides align to TRBD2. This CDR3 contains 19 residues. Germline CDR1 and CDR2: LGHNA and YNFKEQ. Germline trimming cut 0 bases from V and 7 bases from J; bases unmatched to any gene: 16. CDR3 sequence (DNA): TGTGCCAGCAGCCAAGATTCGACTAGCGCAAGGAGGATAGGCGGGGAGCTGTTTTTT. Translating gives CASSQDSTSARRIGGELFF.

The rearrangement uses TRBV30 and TRBJ2-7; 8 nucleotides align to TRBD2. The V gene end was trimmed by 5 bases and the J gene end by 9 bases; junction bases not matched to a gene: 12. This CDR3 comprises 13 residues. Germline V CDR1 and CDR2: GTSNPN, SVGIG (reference sequence). CDR3 coding DNA: TGTGCCTGGGGTCCCCCGGGGGGGCTGGTGCAGTACTTC. Its protein is CAWGPPGGLVQYF. Full variable domain (remainder filled in from reference TRBV30 and TRBJ2-7): SQTIHQWPATLVQPVGSPLSLECTVEGTSNPNLYWYRQAAGRGLQLLFYSVGIGQISSEVPQNLSASRPQDRQFILSSKKLLLSDSGFYLCAWGPPGGLVQYFGPGTRLTVT.

The chain links TRBV6-4 to TRBJ2-3; 12 bases map to TRBD2. Germline CDR1 reads MRHNA; CDR2 reads SNTAGT. CDR3 length: 15 residues. Trimming took 5 bases from V and 3 from J; bases not matched to a gene: 3. CDR3 sequence reads: CASSLTSGGTDTQYF. The CDR3 coding sequence is TGTGCCAGCAGTCTTACTAGCGGGGGGACAGATACGCAGTATTTT.

This CDR3 is CASSPTDPRQGETQYF. The CDR3 DNA reads TGCGCCAGCAGCCCTACGGATCCCCGACAGGGAGAGACCCAGTACTTC. The chain is built from TRBV5-1 and TRBJ2-5, with TRBD1 matching over 7 bases. The germline V gene has CDR1 SGHRS and CDR2 YFSETQ. This CDR3 region has 16 residues. With V trimmed by 4 bases and J by 4 bases, 13 bases remained unmatched.

This clone has just a few counts. The J gene is TRBJ1-1, the V gene TRBV27, with D perhaps TRBD1 (5 bases). The V gene's germline CDR1 is MNHEY and CDR2 SMNVEV (reference sequence). The CDR3 sequence is 15 residues long. Trimming stripped 0 bases from V and 5 bases from J, with 13 bases between. The chain's CDR3 is CASSLSWQGGTEAFF. The CDR3 region has the DNA TGTGCCAGCAGTTTATCGTGGCAGGGTGGGACTGAAGCTTTCTTT.

The chain is built from TRBV7-9 and TRBJ2-3, with 11 bases that match TRBD2. The CDR3 extends over 17 amino acids. The V gene end was trimmed by 1 base and the J gene end by 4 bases; junction bases not matched to a gene: 7. CDR1 and CDR2 from the germline V gene are SEHNR and FQNEAQ (reference sequence). CDR3: CASSLVGLAGGPDTQYF. In DNA form, the CDR3 reads TGTGCCAGCAGCTTAGTTGGCTTAGCGGGGGGGCCAGATACGCAGTATTTT.

The V gene is TRBV25-1, the J gene TRBJ1-1; maybe TRBD1 (6 bases). Between the trimmed V and J ends, which lost 6 bases and 5 bases, there was a span of 19 bases. Germline assignment: CDR1 MGHDK and CDR2 SYGVNS. The CDR3 covers 15 residues. For the CDR3, the DNA is TGTGCCAGCAGATCTGGGGGCAGCGAGGTTACTGAAGCTTTCTTT. It yields the protein CASRSGGSEVTEAFF.

The rearrangement joins TRBV10-1 to TRBJ2-2, with 9 bases that match TRBD2. J lost 7 bases, V lost 0 bases, and 6 bases had no gene match. The CDR3 extends over 16 amino acids. Germline V gene data show CDR1 as WNHNN and CDR2 as SYGVQD (reference sequence). CDR3 DNA: TGCGCCAGCAGTGAGTCGGTGGTAGCGGGAGTCGGGGAGCTGTTTTTT. This codes for CASSESVVAGVGELFF.

The rearrangement uses TRBV6-5 and TRBJ2-3; 7 nucleotides align to TRBD1. The trim removed 6 bases at V and 2 bases at J, leaving 5 bases unmatched. CDR1 is MNHEY and CDR2 is SVGAGI in the germline V gene. The length of the CDR3 is 14 residues. For the CDR3, the DNA is TGTGCCAGCAGCAAACAGGGGTACACAGATACGCAGTATTTT. Its translation is CASSKQGYTDTQYF.

The chain has TRBV29-1 and TRBJ2-1; TRBD2 aligns across 9 bases. The CDR3 loop spans 13 amino acids. Germline CDR1 reads SQVTM; CDR2 reads ANQGSEA. Germline trimming cut 5 bases from V and 2 bases from J; bases unmatched to any gene: 1. The CDR3 bases are TGCAGCGTTTCTAGCGGGGCCTACAATGAGCAGTTCTTC. It translates to CSVSSGAYNEQFF.

This clone has a handful of counts. The V gene is TRBV7-2, the J gene TRBJ2-5; D gene ambiguous. The CDR3 runs to 16 residues. Trimming took 5 bases from V and 2 from J, leaving 18 bases between them. Per germline, CDR1 SGHTA and CDR2 FQGNSA. CDR3 in DNA: TGTGCCAGCAGCCCTACAGCCGTCTGGCAACAAGAGACCCAGTACTTC. As protein: CASSPTAVWQQETQYF.

The count of this clone is one. CDR3 loop: CASSDRGKVGNTIYF. The CDR3 bases are TGTGCCAGCAGCGACAGGGGAAAAGTGGGAAACACCATATATTTT. This sequence joins TRBV25-1 and TRBJ1-3, with 8 bases identical to TRBD1. Unmatched junction bases numbered 8, after V lost 6 bases and J lost 4 bases. The CDR3 consists of 15 residues. Germline V gives CDR1 MGHDK, CDR2 SYGVNS.

V and J are TRBV30 and TRBJ1-4; 9 nucleotides agree with TRBD1. The V gene's germline CDR1 is GTSNPN and CDR2 SVGIG (reference sequence). The CDR3 spans 15 residues. V lost 1 base and J lost 8; bases outside the gene matches: 8. This chain's CDR3 is CAWSAHGTGQEKLFF. CDR3 coding DNA: TGTGCCTGGAGTGCTCACGGGACAGGGCAGGAAAAACTGTTTTTT.

This chain uses TRBV30 with TRBJ2-7; TRBD2 matches 10 bases. The V gene end was trimmed by 3 bases and the J gene end by 0 bases; junction bases not matched to a gene: 2. Germline V CDR1 and CDR2: GTSNPN, SVGIG (reference sequence). The CDR3 covers 14 residues. The CDR3: CAWRTSGDSYEQYF. The CDR3 region has the DNA TGTGCCTGGAGAACTAGCGGGGACTCCTACGAGCAGTACTTC.